Presented here are 19 T cell receptor beta chains from one specimen sequenced in a study of blood T cell repertoires in COVID-19. Assay used: immunoSEQ multiplex PCR; TCRdb lists only in-frame clones, some missing. The profile shows roughly 120,000 clones, about 80% of them singletons. Sequencing used peripheral blood. Receptor source: an elderly woman with active or convalescent COVID-19.

The chain couples TRBV6-5 to TRBJ1-2, with D possibly TRBD1 on 5 matching bases. V shed 5 bases and J shed 3 bases, with 10 bases lying between them. From germline, CDR1 is MNHEY and CDR2 SVGAGI. The CDR3 sequence is 13 residues long. CDR3 residues: CASSLTGDYGYTF. In DNA, the CDR3 is TGTGCCAGCAGTCTTACAGGAGACTATGGCTACACCTTC.

This chain connects TRBV11-2 to TRBJ2-7; TRBD1 matches 7 bases. Germline V gene lookup returns CDR1 SGHAT and CDR2 FQNNGV. V was clipped by 5 bases and J by 3 bases; unmatched bases: 10. The CDR3 consists of 15 residues. In nucleotides, the CDR3 is TGTGCCAGCAGCCGCCCCCGGGACAGATACTACGAGCAGTACTTC. It yields the protein CASSRPRDRYYEQYF.

The chain has TRBV6-5 and TRBJ2-7; 9 nucleotides align to TRBD2. The CDR3 has 14 residues. After removal of 5 bases from V and 2 bases from J, the junction contained 4 bases not matched to a gene. CDR1 is MNHEY, CDR2 SVGAGI, per germline. The chain's CDR3 is CASSPSGVTYEQYF. The CDR3 region has the DNA TGTGCCAGCAGTCCTAGCGGGGTTACCTACGAGCAGTACTTC.

This chain links TRBV4-1 with TRBJ2-2; 14 bases fit TRBD2. This CDR3 region has 18 residues. V trimming: 0 bases; J trimming: 7 bases; junction bases outside the gene matches: 7. Per the germline V gene, CDR1 is MGHRA and CDR2 is YSYEKL. In DNA, the CDR3 is TGCGCCAGCAGCCAAGAGCCTGGGACTAGCGGGAGATTCGGGGAGCTGTTTTTT. Amino acid sequence: CASSQEPGTSGRFGELFF.

This chain links TRBV9 with TRBJ2-1; 9 nucleotides match TRBD2. Germline V gene sequence: CDR1 SGDLS, CDR2 YYNGEE. The CDR3 runs to 15 residues. With 0 bases clipped from V and 3 bases from J, the junction kept 1 base outside the gene matches. The DNA for the CDR3 is TGTGCCAGCAGCGTAGTAGCGGGAGTCTACAATGAGCAGTTCTTC. Translating it yields CASSVVAGVYNEQFF.

The rearrangement joins TRBV4-1 to TRBJ2-3; tentatively, D is TRBD1 (5 bases). Germline CDR1 reads MGHRA; CDR2 reads YSYEKL. The CDR3 totals 15 residues. V lost 1 base to trimming and J lost 2 bases, with 10 bases between them. The CDR3 is CASSQGQLNTDTQYF. For the CDR3, the DNA is TGCGCCAGCAGCCAAGGACAGCTGAACACAGATACGCAGTATTTT.

The chain recombines TRBV18 with TRBJ2-1, with TRBD2 matching 12 bases. The CDR3 length is 18 residues. Germline V CDR1 and CDR2: KGHSH, LQKENI. V dropped 2 bases and J dropped 3; count of bases not matched to a gene: 8. DNA for the CDR3: TGTGCCAGCTCACCAGGGAGATCTAGCGGGGGGGGCTACAATGAGCAGTTCTTC. It translates to CASSPGRSSGGGYNEQFF.

V and J are TRBV7-3 and TRBJ2-2; no firm D call. The V and J ends lost 5 bases and 4 bases respectively, with 11 bases between them. This CDR3 is 14 amino acids long. The germline V gene has CDR1 SGHTA and CDR2 FQGTGA. For the CDR3, the DNA is TGTGCCAGCAGCCGGTCCCATACCACCGGGGAGCTGTTTTTT. Residues: CASSRSHTTGELFF. The variable domain in full, with the rest retrieved from reference TRBV7-3 and TRBJ2-2, is GAGVSQTPSNKVTEKGKYVELRCDPISGHTALYWYRQSLGQGPEFLIYFQGTGAADDSGLPNDRFFAVRPEGSVSTLKIQRTERGDSAVYLCASSRSHTTGELFFGEGSRLTVL.

The genes are TRBV18 and TRBJ2-7; D possibly corresponds to TRBD1 (6 bases). Trimming removed 5 bases at V and 3 bases at J, with 8 bases between. CDR3 size: 12 residues. Per germline, CDR1 KGHSH and CDR2 LQKENI. CDR3 amino acids: CASSADSYEQYF. The CDR3 region has the DNA TGTGCCAGCTCAGCGGACAGCTACGAGCAGTACTTC. Full variable domain (remainder filled in from reference TRBV18 and TRBJ2-7): NAGVMQNPRHLVRRRGQEARLRCSPMKGHSHVYWYRQLPEEGLKFMVYLQKENIIDESGMPKERFSAEFPKEGPSILRIQQVVRGDSAAYFCASSADSYEQYFGPGTRLTVT.

This chain links TRBV19 with TRBJ2-5; 7 bases align to TRBD1. The CDR3 is made up of 15 amino acids. Trimming took 5 bases from V and 2 from J; bases not matched to a gene: 8. The germline CDR1 and CDR2 sequences are LNHDA and SQIVND (reference sequence). The CDR3 DNA reads as TGTGCCAGTAGTGTCCGGGACAGCTTACAAGAGACCCAGTACTTC. Its protein is CASSVRDSLQETQYF.

This clone has only a few counts. The chain carries TRBV18 and TRBJ1-2; D is possibly TRBD1 (5 bases). Germline CDR1 and CDR2: KGHSH and LQKENI. Between the trimmed V and J ends, which lost 6 bases and 3 bases, there was a span of 20 bases. The CDR3 loop spans 16 amino acids. CDR3 sequence (DNA): TGTGCCAGCTCCCTCATTGGGGGGGACGGGCACTATGGCTACACCTTC. As protein: CASSLIGGDGHYGYTF.

The V and J genes are TRBV5-1 and TRBJ2-7, with 7 positions matching TRBD1. The CDR3 length is 15 residues. Germline V lookup: CDR1 SGHRS, CDR2 YFSETQ. Trimming took 2 bases from V and 0 from J; bases not matched to a gene: 5. This CDR3 reads CASSFTGVTSYEQYF. The DNA for the CDR3 is TGCGCCAGCAGCTTCACAGGGGTGACCTCCTACGAGCAGTACTTC. The entire variable domain, with the rest obtained from reference TRBV5-1 and TRBJ2-7, is as follows: KAGVTQTPRYLIKTRGQQVTLSCSPISGHRSVSWYQQTPGQGLQFLFEYFSETQRNKGNFPGRFSGRQFSNSRSEMNVSTLELGDSALYLCASSFTGVTSYEQYFGPGTRLTVT.

The chain joins TRBV5-6 to TRBJ2-2; tentatively, D is TRBD2 (5 bases). The length of the CDR3 is 15 residues. The V gene's germline CDR1 is SGHDT and CDR2 YYEEEE. Trimming took off 1 base at V and 2 bases at J, with 9 bases between the two ends. The CDR3 spells CASSLWRRNTGELFF. As DNA, the CDR3 is TGTGCCAGCAGCTTGTGGAGGAGAAACACCGGGGAGCTGTTTTTT.

This clone was counted only a few times. The CDR3 DNA sequence: TGTGCCAGCATAAACGGGGGAGGAAACACTGAAGCTTTCTTT. Translated, it gives CASINGGGNTEAFF. V gene TRBV7-8 combines with J gene TRBJ1-1, with D possibly being TRBD1 (5 bases). Germline loops: CDR1 SGHVS, CDR2 FQNEAQ. This CDR3 is built from 14 residues. The V and J ends lost 7 bases and 2 bases respectively, with 14 bases between them.

J is TRBJ1-6 and V is TRBV28, with D possibly TRBD1 on 5 matching bases. V was pared by 6 bases and J by 6 bases, with 12 bases between. Looked up from germline, CDR1 is MDHEN and CDR2 is SYDVKM. There are 14 residues in the CDR3. In DNA, the CDR3 is TGTGCCAGCAGGAATCAGGGTACTAATTCACCCCTCCACTTT. Protein product: CASRNQGTNSPLHF.

V is TRBV18 and J is TRBJ1-1; D is possibly TRBD1 (5 bases). This CDR3 has 14 amino acids. The V gene's germline CDR1 is KGHSH and CDR2 LQKENI. V was clipped by 4 bases and J by 0 bases, with 9 bases between them. CDR3 nucleotide sequence: TGTGCCAGCTCACTTCCCAGGGTGAACACTGAAGCTTTCTTT. It specifies CASSLPRVNTEAFF.

The V and J genes are TRBV7-3 and TRBJ2-1, with TRBD2 identical over 7 bases. The germline V gene has CDR1 SGHTA and CDR2 FQGTGA. J lost 2 bases, V lost 7 bases, and 26 bases had no gene match. The CDR3 sequence is 21 residues long. CDR3 coding DNA: TGTGCCAGCACCCTCGAGGCCCCCTTATATGGCGGGAGTCTCCCCTACAATGAGCAGTTCTTC. It encodes CASTLEAPLYGGSLPYNEQFF.

J is TRBJ1-6 and V is TRBV4-2, with D possibly being TRBD1 (6 bases). V lost 1 base and J 5 bases, leaving 18 bases between the germline ends. The length of the CDR3 is 18 residues. The germline V gene encodes CDR1 LGHNA and CDR2 YNFKEQ. The CDR3 nucleotides are TGTGCCAGCAGCCAAGCCCAATTAACGGGGGGCCATAATTCACCCCTCCACTTT. This translates into CASSQAQLTGGHNSPLHF.

This sequence joins TRBV28 and TRBJ1-1; 7 bases map to TRBD1. Germline CDR1 is MDHEN and CDR2 is SYDVKM. The CDR3 loop spans 15 amino acids. V was clipped by 5 bases and J by 1 base; unmatched bases: 7. The CDR3 spells CASSPTDRRNTEAFF. For the CDR3, the DNA is TGTGCCAGCAGTCCGACGGACAGGAGGAACACTGAAGCTTTCTTT. Full variable domain (remainder filled in from reference TRBV28 and TRBJ1-1): DVKVTQSSRYLVKRTGEKVFLECVQDMDHENMFWYRQDPGLGLRLIYFSYDVKMKEKGDIPEGYSVSREKKERFSLILESASTNQTSMYLCASSPTDRRNTEAFFGQGTRLTVV.